One and the same sample provided the 9 T cell receptor beta chains below, sequenced in a study of CD8+ T cells in alopecia areata. cDNA prepared by RNA extraction and subsequent reverse transcription served as the template for sequencing. The data were produced by immunoSEQ multiplex PCR, yet TCRdb's version contains in-frame clones alone and is incomplete. The sample holds about 150,000 clones; roughly three fifths are singletons and the top ten take under 8%. This specimen was CD4+ T cells sorted from blood, taken at week 0. The source is a human donor with alopecia areata.

This sequence joins TRBV5-1 and TRBJ2-5; 7 nucleotides agree with TRBD2. Germline V CDR1 and CDR2: SGHRS, YFSETQ. V shed 4 bases and J 1 base; nucleotides not matched to a gene: 7. The CDR3 consists of 15 residues. CDR3 DNA: TGCGCCAGCAGCCCGCTCGGGGGGACCCAAGAGACCCAGTACTTC. Amino acids: CASSPLGGTQETQYF.

The CDR3 nucleotides read TGTGCCAGCAGCGTACTTGGGACAGGGTTCTACGAGCAGTACTTC. Translated: CASSVLGTGFYEQYF. V and J are TRBV9 and TRBJ2-7, with 9 bases aligning to TRBD1. This CDR3 spans 15 amino acids. Looked up from germline, CDR1 is SGDLS and CDR2 is YYNGEE. J was trimmed by 3 bases and V by 1 base; bases with no gene match: 5.

As concerns this clone: This CDR3 is also generated by other DNA sequences in the sample. V and J are TRBV7-9 and TRBJ2-5; no definite D call. The CDR3 extends over 10 amino acids. Trimming pared 1 base from V and 6 bases from J, leaving 0 bases between. Germline loops: CDR1 SEHNR, CDR2 FQNEAQ (reference sequence). The CDR3 loop reads CASSLETQYF. Written as DNA, the CDR3 is TGTGCCAGCAGCTTAGAGACCCAGTACTTC.

The rearrangement links TRBV19 to TRBJ1-2; 7 bases line up with TRBD1. CDR1 and CDR2 (germline): LNHDA, SQIVND (reference sequence). The CDR3 runs 12 residues. The junction had 2 bases not matched to a gene; V was cut back by 7 bases and J by 3 bases. Written as DNA, the CDR3 is TGTGCCAGTAATGACAGGGACTATGGCTACACCTTC. Residues: CASNDRDYGYTF.

The gene calls are TRBV5-6 and TRBJ1-1; 7 bases fit TRBD1. J was trimmed by 3 bases and V by 5 bases; bases with no gene match: 7. CDR1 and CDR2 from the germline V gene are SGHDT and YYEEEE. This CDR3 is 14 amino acids long. Written as DNA, the CDR3 is TGTGCCAGCAGGGGTCTTGACAGGGACACTGAAGCTTTCTTT. Translation: CASRGLDRDTEAFF.

The chain is built from TRBV29-1 and TRBJ2-3; D remains unclear. There are 13 residues in the CDR3. The germline V and J ends were trimmed by 6 bases and 4 bases, with 14 bases remaining between them. CDR1 is SQVTM and CDR2 is ANQGSEA in the germline V gene. DNA for the CDR3: TGCAGCGTCGGCGCCCTACTCTCAGATACGCAGTATTTT. Amino acids: CSVGALLSDTQYF.

This clone appeared a few times. This rearrangement joins TRBV7-9 to TRBJ1-2; possible D gene TRBD1, 5 bases. The CDR3 has 14 amino acids. With 2 bases removed from V and 6 bases from J, the gap between germline ends came to 13 bases. CDR1 is SEHNR, CDR2 FQNEAQ, per germline (reference sequence). CDR3: CASSLRRDGDGYTF. In DNA, the CDR3 is TGTGCCAGCAGCTTACGGAGGGACGGTGATGGCTACACCTTC.

This clone was seen a handful of times. V is TRBV10-3 and J is TRBJ1-3; D might be TRBD1 (6 bases). V lost 5 bases to trimming and J lost 8 bases, with 10 bases between them. The germline V gene encodes CDR1 ENHRY and CDR2 SYGVKD. The CDR3 covers 12 residues. CDR3 loop: CAISRPGDTIYF. The CDR3 DNA reads TGTGCCATCAGTCGACCAGGGGACACCATATATTTT.

This clone was seen a handful of times. The rearrangement links TRBV29-1 to TRBJ2-5, with D possibly TRBD1 on 5 matching bases. The end of the DNA fits TRBJ2-7 better, so the J call may be wrong. Germline values: CDR1 SQVTM, CDR2 ANQGSEA. The CDR3 length is 11 residues. The CDR3 here is CSVVRGSEQYF. In DNA, the CDR3 is TGCAGCGTTGTTAGGGGAAGCGAGCAGTACTTC.